The 22 T cell receptor beta chains given below trace back to one sample, sequenced in a study of regulatory T cells in long-lasting Graves disease. Time point of the sample: newly diagnosed GD, antithyroid drugs for less than 3 months. PBMC RNA served as the TCR library source. Construction of TCR beta libraries relied on iRepertoire HTBI primers and on Arm-PCR targeting CDR3 regions. TCRdb called the multiplex PCR reads again in MiXCR, with one record for every CDR3 protein. The sample has 300,000 to 400,000 distinct CDR3 sequences, 15% to 17% seen once. The material was peripheral blood mononuclear cells (PBMCs), obtained at new diagnosis, from a patient treated with antithyroid drugs. The receptors were gathered from a female donor with Graves disease.

This clonotype has a count of ten or more. The chain recombines TRBV14 with TRBJ2-1, with D possibly being TRBD1 or TRBD2 (5 bases each). The CDR3 is 15 amino acids. The V and J ends lost 1 base and 7 bases respectively, with 14 bases between them. Looked up from germline, CDR1 is SGHDN and CDR2 is FVKESK. The chain's CDR3 is CASSQGFRGMNEQFF. In DNA, the CDR3 is TGTGCCAGCAGCCAAGGGTTCCGGGGCATGAATGAGCAGTTCTTC.

This clonotype was recorded many times. The CDR3, as DNA: TGTGCCAGCTCGATGGGGGGTCTAGCGGGCCCACACGGGGAGCTGTTTTTT. Its translation is CASSMGGLAGPHGELFF. V gene TRBV6-2 or TRBV6-3 combines with J gene TRBJ2-2; 8 positions agree with TRBD2. Germline assignment: CDR1 MNHEY and CDR2 SVGEGT. CDR3 size: 17 residues. V lost 8 bases, J lost 7 bases, and 18 bases stayed unmatched.

This clonotype was seen more than once but under ten times. The chain couples TRBV27 to TRBJ1-2; 8 nucleotides match TRBD1. From germline, CDR1 is MNHEY and CDR2 SMNVEV (reference sequence). This CDR3 region has 15 residues. The V gene end was trimmed by 3 bases and the J gene end by 4 bases; junction bases not matched to a gene: 7. In nucleotides, the CDR3 is TGTGCCAGCAGTTTCGGACAGGGCGGGACCTATGGCTACACCTTC. It yields the protein CASSFGQGGTYGYTF.

This clonotype occurred many times. V gene TRBV28 combines with J gene TRBJ1-5, with unresolved D. The CDR3 spans 15 residues. Trimming took off 3 bases at V and 0 bases at J, with 9 bases between the two ends. CDR1 is MDHEN and CDR2 is SYDVKM in the germline V gene. CDR3: CASSFWADSNQPQHF. CDR3 coding DNA: TGTGCCAGCAGTTTTTGGGCCGATAGCAATCAGCCCCAGCATTTT.

V gene TRBV12-3 or TRBV12-4 combines with J gene TRBJ2-7; perhaps TRBD2 as D (5 bases). This CDR3 contains 15 residues. V was pared by 4 bases and J by 3 bases, with 16 bases between. The CDR3 DNA reads TGTGCCAGCAGTTCCACTGGCCGGGGTTTCTACGAGCAGTACTTC. Amino acids: CASSSTGRGFYEQYF.

This clonotype occurred many times. The chain is built from TRBV7-2 and TRBJ1-4, with 9 positions matching TRBD1. Germline CDR1 SGHTA, CDR2 FQGNSA. V lost 4 bases, J lost 7 bases, and 7 bases stayed unmatched. CDR3 length: 15 amino acids. The CDR3 nucleotides read TGTGCCAGCAGCTCCCAGACAGGGGGTGGTGAAAAACTGTTTTTT. Encoded protein: CASSSQTGGGEKLFF.

This clonotype was observed a few times. The conserved phenylalanine or tryptophan normally closing the CDR3 is absent here, so this likely arose from a read error. This chain links TRBV6-2 or TRBV6-3 with TRBJ2-2, with TRBD2 matching over 7 bases. The V and J ends lost 7 bases and 11 bases, in that order; junction bases with no gene match: 16. CDR3 length: 15 residues. The germline V gene has CDR1 MNHEY and CDR2 SVGEGT. CDR3 region: CASISGRLQQEELFS. The CDR3, as DNA: TGTGCCAGCATCTCCGGGAGGCTACAACAGGAAGAGCTGTTTTCT.

This clonotype was observed many times. The chain combines TRBV7-2 with TRBJ1-2; maybe TRBD1 (5 bases). V lost 1 base and J 3 bases, leaving 9 bases between the germline ends. The length of the CDR3 is 14 residues. The germline V gene has CDR1 SGHTA and CDR2 FQGNSA. The CDR3 sequence is CASSLDIGDYGYTF. CDR3 DNA: TGTGCCAGCAGCTTAGATATAGGGGACTATGGCTACACCTTC.

This clonotype was observed at least ten times. The genes are TRBV6-5 and TRBJ2-2, with no clear D. Trimming cost V 2 bases and J 1 base, with 8 bases left between them. The germline V gene encodes CDR1 MNHEY and CDR2 SVGAGI. CDR3 length equals 15 residues. CDR3 coding DNA: TGTGCCAGCAGTTACGAACCCCTGAACACCGGGGAGCTGTTTTTT. It codes for CASSYEPLNTGELFF.

This clonotype was detected many times. J is TRBJ1-1 and V is TRBV28; maybe TRBD1 (5 bases). This CDR3 is 13 amino acids long. The V gene lost 5 bases and the J gene lost 6 bases, with 13 bases spanning the gap. Germline V gene sequence: CDR1 MDHEN, CDR2 SYDVKM. The CDR3 loop is CASSRSQGSEAFF. The CDR3 DNA reads TGTGCCAGCAGTCGATCCCAGGGCTCTGAAGCTTTCTTT.

This clonotype was found many times. The chain has TRBV12-3 or TRBV12-4 and TRBJ1-1; 7 positions agree with TRBD1. V lost 2 bases to trimming and J lost 0 bases; unmatched junction nucleotides: 0. The CDR3 contains 14 residues. The CDR3 nucleotides read TGTGCCAGCAGTTTAAGGGGGCTGAACACTGAAGCTTTCTTT. Its protein product is CASSLRGLNTEAFF.

This clonotype was seen repeatedly, ten times or more. The V call is TRBV11-2, the J call TRBJ2-7, with 9 positions matching TRBD2. After removal of 1 base from V and 6 bases from J, the junction contained 4 bases not matched to a gene. Germline-derived CDR1 and CDR2 are SGHAT and FQNNGV. This CDR3 is 14 amino acids long. The CDR3 spells CASSLVSGSSEQYF. Written as DNA, the CDR3 is TGTGCCAGCAGCTTAGTTAGCGGGAGCTCCGAGCAGTACTTC.

This clonotype was seen repeatedly, ten times or more. The chain carries TRBV6-5 and TRBJ2-3; D uncertain. CDR3 length: 16 residues. The V gene lost 2 bases and the J gene lost 4 bases, with 16 bases spanning the gap. CDR1 is MNHEY and CDR2 is SVGAGI in the germline V gene. DNA of the CDR3: TGTGCCAGCAGTTACGGTCTAGTGCACCCCCCAGATACGCAGTATTTT. Its protein product is CASSYGLVHPPDTQYF.

This clonotype showed up many times. The chain combines TRBV7-9 with TRBJ1-2; perhaps TRBD1 as D (6 bases). The CDR3 consists of 14 residues. Germline assignment: CDR1 SEHNR and CDR2 FQNEAQ (reference sequence). The V and J ends lost 2 bases and 8 bases respectively, with 15 bases between them. The CDR3: CASSLLSGVKGYTF. Here the CDR3 DNA reads TGTGCCAGCAGCTTATTGTCAGGGGTCAAGGGCTACACCTTC.

The gene calls are TRBV27 and TRBJ2-5; tentatively, D is TRBD1 (5 bases). The CDR3 sequence is 17 residues long. The V end was cut by 2 bases, the J end by 0 bases, with 16 bases between. The germline V gene encodes CDR1 MNHEY and CDR2 SMNVEV (reference sequence). The CDR3 loop is CASSLRWSGHHQETQYF. CDR3 DNA: TGTGCCAGCAGTTTAAGATGGTCAGGACACCACCAAGAGACCCAGTACTTC.

This clonotype turned up a few times. J is TRBJ1-2 and V is TRBV25-1; 9 bases match TRBD1. V lost 5 bases, J lost 8 bases, and 6 bases stayed unmatched. The CDR3 sequence is 13 residues long. Germline lookup yields CDR1 MGHDK and CDR2 SYGVNS. The CDR3 reads CASSRTGAIGYTF. In nucleotides, the CDR3 is TGTGCCAGCAGTAGGACAGGGGCGATCGGCTACACCTTC.

The J gene is TRBJ2-3, the V gene TRBV9; D is perhaps TRBD1 or TRBD2 (5 bases each). V lost 3 bases, J lost 2 bases, and 16 bases lay in between. The CDR3 loop spans 16 amino acids. Germline CDR1 is SGDLS and CDR2 is YYNGEE. The CDR3 sequence is CASSGEGSNPTDTQYF. The CDR3 region has the DNA TGTGCCAGCAGCGGCGAGGGGTCCAACCCCACAGATACGCAGTATTTT.

The table lists this clonotype with many counts. The CDR3 loop reads CSARLRHLNTEAFF. In nucleotides, the CDR3 is TGCAGTGCTAGACTTAGACACCTGAACACTGAAGCTTTCTTT. V gene TRBV20-1 combines with J gene TRBJ1-1, with D unclear. Germline values: CDR1 DFQATT, CDR2 SNEGSKA (reference sequence). V dropped 2 bases and J dropped 0 bases, with 10 bases sitting between them. The CDR3 loop spans 14 amino acids.

In this sample, this clonotype turned up once. A single base separates this from a much larger clone, so it may be a read error. This chain uses TRBV4-3 with TRBJ1-1, with a weak D call TRBD1 (5 bases). The CDR3 runs to 15 residues. Germline V CDR1 and CDR2: LGHNA, YSLEER. The CDR3 DNA follows: TGCGCCAGCAGCCAAGATCGCAGGGCGAACACTAAAGCTTTCTTT. This gives the protein CASSQDRRANTKAFF.

In its sample, this clonotype was seen many times. The V and J genes are TRBV5-1 and TRBJ1-2; 8 bases align to TRBD1. J lost 6 bases, V lost 5 bases, and 6 bases had no gene match. Germline V gene lookup returns CDR1 SGHRS and CDR2 YFSETQ. The length of the CDR3 is 13 residues. CDR3 amino acids: CASRPQGGDGYTF. The CDR3 region has the DNA TGCGCCAGCAGACCACAGGGGGGGGATGGCTACACCTTC.

This clonotype was picked up many times. The chain joins TRBV29-1 to TRBJ1-2; no clear D. The V end was cut by 0 bases, the J end by 1 base, with 12 bases between. Germline CDR1 and CDR2: SQVTM and ANQGSEA. The CDR3 extends over 15 amino acids. CDR3 in amino acids: CSVEEGGRNNYGYTF. CDR3 nucleotide sequence: TGCAGCGTTGAAGAAGGCGGCAGGAATAACTATGGCTACACCTTC.

Ten or more counts support this clonotype. This chain connects TRBV20-1 to TRBJ1-5; TRBD1 aligns across 8 bases. Germline V CDR1 and CDR2: DFQATT, SNEGSKA (reference sequence). The trim removed 3 bases at V and 5 bases at J, leaving 0 bases unmatched. The CDR3 sequence is 12 residues long. CDR3 protein: CSARTGDQPQHF. CDR3 in DNA: TGCAGTGCTAGGACAGGGGATCAGCCCCAGCATTTT.